These 28 T cell receptor beta chains were all obtained from the same sample, sequenced in a study of T cells in Graves' hyperthyroidism and ophthalmopathy. There were TCR beta CDR3 regions amplified from RNA transcripts. First-round RT-PCR of the TCR CDR3 relied on the HTBI primer set. In TCRdb, the multiplex PCR reads were re-called with MiXCR into one record per CDR3 protein. Among 530,000 or so distinct CDR3 sequences listed, 15% to 20% were seen once. The sequencing sample was made of blood. The receptor source for this set is a woman in her late teens or twenties with Graves' ophthalmopathy.

At least ten counts were recorded for this clonotype. V gene TRBV9 combines with J gene TRBJ2-1; a possible D gene is TRBD1 (6 bases). The germline V gene encodes CDR1 SGDLS and CDR2 YYNGEE. The CDR3 runs to 14 residues. V lost 1 base to trimming and J lost 1 base, with 6 bases between them. CDR3 loop: CASSVQGSYNEQFF. CDR3 nucleotides: TGTGCCAGCAGCGTACAGGGGTCCTACAATGAGCAGTTCTTC.

This clonotype was detected a few times. The CDR3 sequence is CASSLVIYEQYF. DNA of the CDR3: TGTGCCAGCAGCTTAGTTATCTACGAGCAGTACTTC. The genes are TRBV7-9 and TRBJ2-7; D gene uncertain. The CDR3 has 12 amino acids. Looked up from germline, CDR1 is SEHNR and CDR2 is FQNEAQ (reference sequence). Deletions cut 1 base from V and 3 bases from J, with 4 bases between.

This clonotype was observed at least ten times. This chain uses TRBV12-5 with TRBJ1-1; TRBD1 is a possible D gene (5 bases). The CDR3 is 12 amino acids. Per the germline V gene, CDR1 is LGHNT and CDR2 is FRNRAP. V was trimmed by 5 bases and J by 1 base, leaving 5 bases between them. CDR3 sequence reads: CASGRGNTEAFF. CDR3 coding DNA: TGTGCTAGTGGTAGGGGGAACACTGAAGCTTTCTTT.

The chain joins TRBV9 to TRBJ1-2, with unresolved D. The CDR3 has 11 amino acids. Germline V lookup: CDR1 SGDLS, CDR2 YYNGEE. The V end lost 4 bases, the J end lost 6 bases, and 7 bases lay between the germline ends. The CDR3 DNA sequence: TGTGCCAGCAGCCGTACCAATGGCTACACCTTC. As protein: CASSRTNGYTF.

This clonotype has ten or more counts. V usage is TRBV28 and J usage is TRBJ2-7; 12 nucleotides align to TRBD1. V shed 5 bases and J 3 bases; nucleotides not matched to a gene: 5. The germline V gene encodes CDR1 MDHEN and CDR2 SYDVKM. The CDR3 consists of 15 residues. CDR3 residues: CASSPRDRGHYEQYF. CDR3 bases: TGTGCCAGCAGTCCCCGGGACAGGGGGCACTACGAGCAGTACTTC.

The chain couples TRBV6-8 to TRBJ2-1; TRBD2 agrees at 8 bases. V lost 0 bases and J lost 10; bases outside the gene matches: 8. The CDR3 consists of 15 residues. Per germline, CDR1 MNHGY and CDR2 SAAAGT. The CDR3 protein is CASSYSRIIAGEQFF. CDR3 sequence (DNA): TGTGCCAGCAGTTACTCGAGAATTATAGCGGGAGAGCAGTTCTTC.

This clonotype was counted ten times or more. This rearrangement joins TRBV28 to TRBJ1-1, with a possible D match to TRBD1 (5 bases). V was clipped by 6 bases and J by 1 base, with 9 bases between them. The CDR3 covers 13 residues. Germline CDR1 is MDHEN and CDR2 is SYDVKM. CDR3 DNA: TGTGCCAGCAGGGGGGAGGGGAACACTGAAGCTTTCTTT. Protein: CASRGEGNTEAFF.

This clonotype appeared many times. The chain carries TRBV2 and TRBJ2-7; 10 bases align to TRBD2. The CDR3 is 15 amino acids. The V gene end was trimmed by 5 bases and the J gene end by 4 bases; junction bases not matched to a gene: 8. Germline loops: CDR1 SNHLY, CDR2 FYNNEI. For the CDR3, the DNA is TGTGCCAGCAGTTCTACTAGCGGGAAAACTTACGAGCAGTACTTC. Its translation: CASSSTSGKTYEQYF.

This clonotype was found many times. The rearrangement uses TRBV20-1 and TRBJ2-5; 7 bases agree with TRBD2. The CDR3 has 13 residues. Germline CDR1 is DFQATT and CDR2 is SNEGSKA (reference sequence). Trimming removed 6 bases from V and 1 base from J; junction bases left unmatched: 5. The CDR3 region has the DNA TGCAGTGCCCTGGGCGGGGGCCAAGAGACCCAGTACTTC. This encodes CSALGGGQETQYF.

The chain employs TRBV7-9 and TRBJ1-6, with TRBD1 matching over 7 bases. The CDR3 spans 16 residues. Germline CDR1 reads SEHNR; CDR2 reads FQNEAQ (reference sequence). Trimming took 5 bases from V and 5 from J; bases not matched to a gene: 9. The CDR3 spells CASSPTGELHNSPLHF. CDR3 DNA: TGTGCCAGCAGCCCCACAGGGGAGCTACATAATTCACCCCTCCACTTT. The full variable domain, rest sourced from reference TRBV7-9 and TRBJ1-6, is DTGVSQNPRHKITKRGQNVTFRCDPISEHNRLYWYRQTLGQGPEFLTYFQNEAQLEKSRLLSDRFSAERPKGSFSTLEIQRTEQGDSAMYLCASSPTGELHNSPLHFGNGTRLTVT.

V usage is TRBV10-3 and J usage is TRBJ1-2; the D gene is possibly TRBD1 (5 bases). Germline values: CDR1 ENHRY, CDR2 SYGVKD. The ends were cut back, 0 bases at V and 8 bases at J, with 7 bases in the middle. The length of the CDR3 is 12 residues. In DNA form, the CDR3 reads TGTGCCATCAGTGAGTCGTGGGGGGGCTACACCTTC. This translates into CAISESWGGYTF.

Only a few counts were recorded for this clonotype. V is TRBV15 and J is TRBJ1-2; D is unresolved. Trimming removed 1 base at V and 1 base at J, with 7 bases between. This CDR3 comprises 14 residues. Germline V CDR1 and CDR2: LNHNV, YYDKDF (reference sequence). This CDR3 is CATSRGAVNYGYTF. CDR3 coding DNA: TGTGCCACCAGCAGAGGGGCAGTTAACTATGGCTACACCTTC.

This clonotype was seen at least ten times. The rearrangement uses TRBV5-1 and TRBJ2-3; D unclear. The germline V gene has CDR1 SGHRS and CDR2 YFSETQ. Trimming left V 0 bases short and J 5 bases short, with 10 bases between. The CDR3 length is 14 residues. CDR3 sequence (DNA): TGCGCCAGCAGCTTGGTCGGGCGAGGAGATACGCAGTATTTT. It specifies CASSLVGRGDTQYF.

The CDR3 DNA follows: TGTGCCAGTGGCCACTTTCACACTGAAGCTTTCTTT. It codes for CASGHFHTEAFF. The chain has TRBV27 and TRBJ1-1; no definite D call. Looked up from germline, CDR1 is MNHEY and CDR2 is SMNVEV (reference sequence). Trimming took 9 bases from V and 3 from J, leaving 11 bases between them. The CDR3 contains 12 residues.

This clonotype was picked up many times. The CDR3 bases are TGTGCCAGCAGCTCGGGGACAGACAATCAGCCCCAGCATTTT. Its protein product is CASSSGTDNQPQHF. The chain employs TRBV11-2 and TRBJ1-5, with TRBD1 matching 7 bases. The germline V gene encodes CDR1 SGHAT and CDR2 FQNNGV. V shed 4 bases, J shed 3 bases, and the junction held 3 bases outside the gene matches. CDR3 size: 14 residues. The full variable domain, in which reference TRBV11-2 and TRBJ1-5 provide the parts outside the CDR3, is EAGVAQSPRYKIIEKRQSVAFWCNPISGHATLYWYQQILGQGPKLLIQFQNNGVVDDSQLPKDRFSAERLKGVDSTLKIQPAKLEDSAVYLCASSSGTDNQPQHFGDGTRLSIL.

V and J are TRBV5-4 and TRBJ2-2; 7 bases match TRBD1. The CDR3 is 14 amino acids. V shed 3 bases, J shed 6 bases, and the junction held 5 bases outside the gene matches. Germline V gene data show CDR1 as SGHNT and CDR2 as YYREEE (reference sequence). The CDR3 bases are TGTGCCAGCAGCTCGACCGACAGGGCCGGGGAGCTGTTTTTT. Encoded protein: CASSSTDRAGELFF.

The V and J genes are TRBV5-6 and TRBJ1-1; 12 bases fit TRBD1. The junction had 7 bases not matched to a gene; V was cut back by 4 bases and J by 3 bases. This CDR3 has 16 amino acids. CDR1 SGHDT and CDR2 YYEEEE come from the germline V gene. CDR3 region: CASSGDRGPRYTEAFF. The CDR3 nucleotides read TGTGCCAGCAGCGGGGACAGGGGGCCGAGGTACACTGAAGCTTTCTTT. The variable domain in full, completed from reference TRBV5-6 and TRBJ1-1, reads DAGVTQSPTHLIKTRGQQVTLRCSPKSGHDTVSWYQQALGQGPQFIFQYYEEEERQRGNFPDRFSGHQFPNYSSELNVNALLLGDSALYLCASSGDRGPRYTEAFFGQGTRLTVV.

The chain recombines TRBV28 with TRBJ2-2; D gene uncertain. The CDR3 is 14 residues long. V lost 7 bases and J 4 bases, leaving 13 bases between the germline ends. Germline CDR1 is MDHEN and CDR2 is SYDVKM. The CDR3 spells CASTHLGRTGELFF. The CDR3 DNA reads TGTGCCAGCACCCATCTGGGTCGCACCGGGGAGCTGTTTTTT.

This clonotype was detected many times. The V gene is TRBV3-1, the J gene TRBJ1-1, with D hard to call. This CDR3 is 13 amino acids long. Trimming took off 4 bases at V and 1 base at J, with 7 bases between the two ends. CDR1 and CDR2 from the germline V gene are LGHDT and YNNKEL (reference sequence). For the CDR3, the DNA is TGTGCCAGCAGCCTTACACCGAACACTGAAGCTTTCTTT. Its protein product is CASSLTPNTEAFF.

Comment on this clonotype: One junction end does not reproduce the germline sequence, and a read error may be involved. The rearrangement links TRBV20-1 to TRBJ2-6; 8 bases map to TRBD1. The CDR3 consists of 15 residues. In germline, CDR1 is DFQATT, CDR2 SNEGSKA (reference sequence). The CDR3: CSATDRGSGADVLTF. As DNA, the CDR3 is TGCAGTGCTACCGACAGGGGCTCTGGGGCCGACGTCCTGACTTTC.

This clonotype has a single count. This chain connects TRBV3-1 to TRBJ2-5; 9 bases are a match to TRBD1. CDR3 length: 15 residues. V shed 3 bases and J 5 bases; nucleotides not matched to a gene: 7. Looked up from germline, CDR1 is LGHDT and CDR2 is YNNKEL (reference sequence). CDR3 sequence: CASSHRTGVDETQYF. CDR3 nucleotide sequence: TGTGCCAGCAGCCACCGGACAGGGGTTGACGAGACCCAGTACTTC.

In its sample, this clonotype was seen many times. The chain couples TRBV3-1 to TRBJ1-2; D gene uncertain. V lost 4 bases and J 0 bases, leaving 9 bases between the germline ends. Germline V lookup: CDR1 LGHDT, CDR2 YNNKEL (reference sequence). CDR3 length: 14 amino acids. CDR3 nucleotides: TGTGCCAGCAGCCTTCGTGACACTAACTATGGCTACACCTTC. This encodes CASSLRDTNYGYTF.

This clonotype was recorded many times. The CDR3 here is CSARTERGYGYTF. CDR3 nucleotides: TGCAGTGCTAGAACCGAGAGGGGCTATGGCTACACCTTC. The V and J genes are TRBV20-1 and TRBJ1-2, with D perhaps matching TRBD1 (5 bases). This CDR3 spans 13 amino acids. V was clipped by 2 bases and J by 4 bases, with 11 bases between them. Per germline, CDR1 DFQATT and CDR2 SNEGSKA (reference sequence).

Many counts were recorded for this clonotype. The chain joins TRBV30 to TRBJ1-2, with D unclear. The V end was cut by 2 bases, the J end by 6 bases, with 10 bases between. Germline CDR1 reads GTSNPN; CDR2 reads SVGIG (reference sequence). The CDR3 runs to 12 residues. This CDR3 is CAWSMTGNGYTF. In nucleotides, the CDR3 is TGTGCCTGGAGTATGACGGGGAATGGCTACACCTTC.

This clonotype showed up just a few times. The chain combines TRBV5-1 with TRBJ2-5; TRBD2 aligns across 11 bases. The CDR3 consists of 14 residues. The V gene end was trimmed by 5 bases and the J gene end by 1 base; junction bases not matched to a gene: 1. Germline V gene data show CDR1 as SGHRS and CDR2 as YFSETQ. CDR3 residues: CASRLAGAQETQYF. In DNA form, the CDR3 reads TGCGCCAGCAGACTAGCGGGGGCCCAAGAGACCCAGTACTTC. Supplemented by reference TRBV5-1 and TRBJ2-5, the full variable domain reads KAGVTQTPRYLIKTRGQQVTLSCSPISGHRSVSWYQQTPGQGLQFLFEYFSETQRNKGNFPGRFSGRQFSNSRSEMNVSTLELGDSALYLCASRLAGAQETQYFGPGTRLLVL.

Concerning this clonotype: With a much larger clone just one base away, this may be a read error. The rearrangement uses TRBV18 and TRBJ1-4, with TRBD1 matching over 7 bases. Germline values: CDR1 KGHSH, CDR2 LQKENI. The CDR3 runs 13 residues. V lost 7 bases and J lost 5; bases outside the gene matches: 4. CDR3 protein: CASLGQKNEKLFF. Here the CDR3 DNA reads TGTGCCAGCTTGGGACAGAAAAATGAAAAACTGTTTTTT.

This clonotype was counted only a few times. The CDR3 region has the DNA TGTGCCAGCAGGACAGTGAACACCGGGGAGCTGTTTTTT. Protein product: CASRTVNTGELFF. This rearrangement joins TRBV7-9 to TRBJ2-2, with D perhaps TRBD1 (5 bases). The CDR3 runs to 13 residues. Trimming took off 6 bases at V and 1 base at J, with 6 bases between the two ends. Germline values: CDR1 SEHNR, CDR2 FQNEAQ (reference sequence).

This clonotype was detected many times. The gene calls are TRBV7-2 and TRBJ2-1, with D possibly matching TRBD1 (5 bases). Trimming took off 5 bases at V and 6 bases at J, with 14 bases between the two ends. The CDR3 is 14 amino acids. Germline CDR1 and CDR2: SGHTA and FQGNSA. The CDR3 sequence: CASSPLGLTNEQFF. As DNA, the CDR3 is TGTGCCAGCAGCCCACTGGGGCTAACCAATGAGCAGTTCTTC. Full variable domain (missing parts from reference TRBV7-2 and TRBJ2-1): GAGVSQSPSNKVTEKGKDVELRCDPISGHTALYWYRQSLGQGLEFLIYFQGNSAPDKSGLPSDRFSAERTGGSVSTLTIQRTQQEDSAVYLCASSPLGLTNEQFFGPGTRLTVL.